The sequence of this T cell receptor (beta chain) was determined in a study of T cell responses to AZD1222 COVID-19 vaccine. General study findings and limits: Possibly, clonal diversity was underestimated; donors were largely white British and included more females. Dominant at 160-218 and 743-854, vaccine-associated CD4 TCRs also spanned spike.

This clone appeared a few times. Its antigen is not known. The method was immunoSEQ multiplex PCR; TCRdb's version includes in-frame clones alone and lacks a portion of them. The table records about 120,000 clones, roughly 90% of them present only once. Germline CDR1 and CDR2: SGHRS and YFSETQ. Trimming took 5 bases from V and 1 from J, leaving 16 bases between them. This CDR3 has 15 residues. The receptor comes from an adult in good health. The V call is TRBV5-1, the J call TRBJ2-7; D ambiguous. The specimen comprised peripheral blood, sampled on day 0 of AZD1222 vaccination. CDR3 DNA: TGCGCCAGCAGTCGTGCTCTCGGGCGATCCTACGAGCAGTACTTC. It is translated as CASSRALGRSYEQYF.